This TCR beta chain was retrieved from a study of cytomegalovirus exposure and HLA in healthy donors. General observations from the study: Later analysis associated a missense DCLRE1C variant with TCR beta V- and J-gene trimming. The authors enumerated over 150 TCR beta chains as linked to cytomegalovirus. In a later analysis, around 18,000 TCR beta sequences were associated with HLA alleles at 0.05 false discovery rate.

V gave up 4 bases and J gave up 2 bases; unmatched junction bases: 5. The CDR3 contains 15 residues. Germline CDR1 reads LGHNA; CDR2 reads YSLEER. The primer mix had 60 Vbeta and 13 Jbeta primers. Clones were sequenced by immunoSEQ multiplex PCR, and TCRdb holds only the in-frame ones, with some missing. The sample holds fewer than 120,000 clones; more than 65% are singletons and the top ten take around 15%. Regarding this clone: Its target is unknown.

The receptor was derived from a man aged 30 to 45 in good health and CMV-seropositive. Sequences were obtained from PBMCs. The V and J genes are TRBV4-3 and TRBJ2-3, with 8 bases aligning to TRBD1. The CDR3 reads CASSPRTGFTDTQYF. The CDR3 bases are TGCGCCAGCAGCCCCCGGACAGGGTTCACAGATACGCAGTATTTT.